These T cell receptor beta chains were read from a single sample in a study of blood T cell repertoires in COVID-19. The data were produced by immunoSEQ multiplex PCR, yet TCRdb's version contains in-frame clones alone and is incomplete. The sample holds 40,000 to 55,000 clones, roughly 90% seen once. The sample comprised peripheral blood. The receptors were gathered from a human donor in a cohort sampled during active COVID-19. Each CDR3 is given with its conserved first and last residue. Each record gives: V gene, J gene, D gene, CDR3 protein, CDR3 DNA. D genes are given only for firm matches.

TRBV6-5	TRBJ2-3	TRBD1	CASSHGTVFTDTQYF	TGTGCCAGCAGTCACGGGACAGTGTTCACAGATACGCAGTATTTT
TRBV7-3	TRBJ2-1	TRBD2	CASSHQGELAGILGYNEQFF	TGTGCCAGCAGCCATCAGGGGGAACTAGCGGGGATCTTGGGATACAATGAGCAGTTCTTC
TRBV29-1	TRBJ2-3	.	CSAPVSTDTQYF	TGCAGCGCCCCTGTTAGCACAGATACGCAGTATTTT
TRBV7-2	TRBJ2-1	.	CASNSDSLRYNEQFF	TGTGCCAGCAACAGTGACAGTCTACGGTACAATGAGCAGTTCTTC
TRBV5-6	TRBJ1-2	.	CASSLPGNYGYTF	TGTGCCAGCAGCTTGCCGGGAAACTATGGCTACACCTTC
TRBV7-2	TRBJ2-1	TRBD1	CASSTGQGRNEQFF	TGTGCCAGCAGCACGGGACAGGGAAGGAATGAGCAGTTCTTC
TRBV5-1	TRBJ2-5	.	CASSLVGSEQETQYF	TGCGCCAGCAGCTTGGTTGGCAGCGAACAAGAGACCCAGTACTTC
TRBV5-1	TRBJ1-2	.	CASTDHLDRQDYGYTF	TGCGCCAGCACCGATCACCTAGACAGGCAAGATTATGGCTACACCTTC
TRBV28	TRBJ1-2	TRBD1	CASSLQGYGYTF	TGTGCCAGCAGTCTACAGGGGTACGGCTACACCTTC
TRBV6-2/TRBV6-3	TRBJ1-1	.	CASSYPYSNTEAFF	TGTGCCAGCAGTTACCCGTACTCGAACACTGAAGCTTTCTTT
TRBV18	TRBJ1-6	TRBD1	CASSQLGGGDSPLHF	TGTGCCAGCTCACAATTAGGAGGGGGCGATTCACCCCTCCACTTT
TRBV5-1	TRBJ1-6	TRBD1	CASSLEQGSNSPLHF	TGCGCCAGCAGCTTGGAACAGGGGAGTAATTCACCCCTCCACTTT
TRBV19	TRBJ1-5	.	CASSIDVSDPRGNQPQHF	TGTGCCAGTAGTATAGATGTCAGTGACCCGCGGGGCAATCAGCCCCAGCATTTT
TRBV12-3/TRBV12-4	TRBJ1-2	.	CASSLVAGYGYTF	TGTGCCAGCAGTTTAGTAGCCGGCTATGGCTACACCTTC
TRBV6-1	TRBJ2-1	.	CASSEETGWVDEQFF	TGTGCCAGCAGTGAAGAGACAGGTTGGGTCGATGAGCAGTTCTTC
TRBV3-1/TRBV3-2	TRBJ2-3	TRBD2	CASSPTGLSTDTQYF	TGTGCCAGCAGCCCGACGGGACTATCGACAGATACGCAGTATTTT
TRBV19	TRBJ2-5	.	CASSIGSGTPQETQYF	TGTGCCAGTAGTATTGGATCCGGGACACCTCAAGAGACCCAGTACTTC
TRBV7-9	TRBJ1-6	.	CASSQLNSPLHF	TGTGCCAGCAGCCAACTAAATTCACCCCTCCACTTT